This TCR beta chain was captured by sequencing in a study of control samples from healthy donors and cancer patients. Germline V gene sequence: CDR1 MGHRA, CDR2 YSYEKL. Trimming removed 0 bases from V and 8 bases from J, with 17 bases in between. CDR3 length: 16 amino acids. Using immunoSEQ multiplex PCR, the repertoire was profiled, and TCRdb retains in-frame clones only, with some absent. The data hold about 180,000 clones, with almost 90% observed a single time. The specimen was blood. The TCR comes from a woman in her fifties or sixties in good health. The chain couples TRBV4-1 to TRBJ1-5; a weak D match, TRBD1 (6 bases). CDR3 sequence reads: CASSQEGPLGGEPQHF. Here the CDR3 DNA reads TGCGCCAGCAGCCAAGAAGGCCCCTTAGGGGGGGAGCCCCAGCATTTT.